This T cell receptor beta chain was sequenced for a study of human T cells and chemical hapten exposure. Whole-study context: Small volume differences among pooled libraries mainly caused per-sample TCR yield variation. Notes on the study in general: DPC sensitization did not alter TCRs above 1 in 1000 frequency.

Before extraction, the whole blood was not fractionated, and total RNA was taken from it. The CDR3 runs 15 residues. Germline CDR1 reads KGHSH; CDR2 reads LQKENI. V was shortened by 3 bases and J by 11 bases, with 22 bases between the two germline ends. What the library attached to individual cDNA molecules were unique molecular identifiers. TCRdb processed the 5' RACE reads anew with MiXCR; each CDR3 protein has one entry. The sample has 95,000 to 120,000 distinct CDR3 sequences; approximately 20% are singletons. To note about this clonotype: The antigen is not known.

V and J are TRBV18 and TRBJ1-1; TRBD1 is a possible D gene (5 bases). The source of this sequence is a human donor in good health. CDR3 region: CASSPFVRDGYLAFF. The CDR3 coding sequence is TGTGCCAGCTCACCTTTTGTTCGGGACGGATACTTGGCTTTCTTT.